Below, one TCR beta chain is given with its context. Its antigen is currently unknown. Here immunoSEQ multiplex PCR was the method, and the copy in TCRdb shows in-frame clones only, minus some. The repertoire holds about 580,000 clones, roughly 98% seen once, with approximately 0.3% in the top ten. The data belong to a study of shared clonotypes between healthy human individuals. About the research overall: Per-donor plates numbered three CD4 naive, three CD4 memory, two CD8 naive and one CD8 memory. General study points: Estimated richness values were generally larger in naive subsets than in memory subsets. Sampling included only blood; tissue repertoires likely differ.

Positively selected for CCR7, the CD45RO-negative cells used as naive CD8 cells excluded terminally differentiated effector memory CD45RA+ cells. This receptor was obtained from a young man in good health. Sequenced input: naive CD8+ T cells sorted from blood.

CDR3 in amino acids: CASSPETAYNEQFF. CDR3 in DNA: TGTGCCAGCTCACCCGAGACAGCTTACAATGAGCAGTTCTTC. The chain combines TRBV18 with TRBJ2-1; tentatively, D is TRBD1 (5 bases). CDR1 KGHSH and CDR2 LQKENI come from the germline V gene. The CDR3 has 14 residues. Between the trimmed V and J ends, which lost 3 bases and 4 bases, there was a span of 10 bases.